This is a list of T cell receptor beta chains from one sample in a study of blood T cell repertoires in COVID-19. The method was immunoSEQ multiplex PCR; TCRdb's version includes in-frame clones alone and lacks a portion of them. Among about 380,000 clones listed, 85% to 90% were seen once. Sequenced input: peripheral blood. These receptors were obtained from a man between 18 and 35 years old with active or convalescent COVID-19. Both conserved end residues are part of each CDR3. Each record gives: CDR3 length, V gene, J gene, D gene, clone size, CDR3 DNA, CDR3 protein. D genes are given only for firm matches. Not all rows give a size; the values are once, few, many and, for expanded clones, a class.

len: 15; v_gene: TRBV28; j_gene: TRBJ2-3; d_gene: -; abundance: -; CDR3nt: TGTGCCAGCAGTTTGAGCGGTGCTAGCACAGATACGCAGTATTTT; CDR3aa: CASSLSGASTDTQYF
len: 14; v_gene: TRBV2; j_gene: TRBJ2-3; d_gene: -; abundance: -; CDR3nt: TGTGCCAGCAGACAAGGGGCCGGCGCAGATACGCAGTATTTT; CDR3aa: CASRQGAGADTQYF
len: 15; v_gene: TRBV9; j_gene: TRBJ1-5; d_gene: -; abundance: -; CDR3nt: TGTGCCAGCAGCGTAGCATGGGGCCCCGGGCAGCCCCAGCATTTT; CDR3aa: CASSVAWGPGQPQHF
len: 15; v_gene: TRBV27; j_gene: TRBJ1-1; d_gene: -; abundance: -; CDR3nt: TGTGCCAGCAGTCCGTTCATTGGGGCGAGGACTGAAGCTTTCTTT; CDR3aa: CASSPFIGARTEAFF
len: 15; v_gene: TRBV18; j_gene: TRBJ1-5; d_gene: -; abundance: -; CDR3nt: TGTGCCAGCTCTCCGACTAACCACCCCGGTCAGCCCCAGCATTTT; CDR3aa: CASSPTNHPGQPQHF
len: 13; v_gene: TRBV7-3; j_gene: TRBJ2-3; d_gene: -; abundance: -; CDR3nt: TGTGCCAGCAGCCCGGGGACTTTAGATACGCAGTATTTT; CDR3aa: CASSPGTLDTQYF
len: 15; v_gene: TRBV4-3; j_gene: TRBJ1-2; d_gene: -; abundance: once; CDR3nt: TGCGCCAGCAGCCAAGATGGGAGGGGGATAGATGGCTACACCTTC; CDR3aa: CASSQDGRGIDGYTF
len: 14; v_gene: TRBV6-2/TRBV6-3; j_gene: TRBJ1-1; d_gene: TRBD1; abundance: once; CDR3nt: TGTGCCAGCAGTCTACAGGGGCGTAACACTGAAGCTTTCTTT; CDR3aa: CASSLQGRNTEAFF
len: 15; v_gene: TRBV25-1; j_gene: TRBJ1-3; d_gene: TRBD1; abundance: -; CDR3nt: TGTGCCAGCAGTGGATCAGGGGGACCTGGAAACACCATATATTTT; CDR3aa: CASSGSGGPGNTIYF
len: 15; v_gene: TRBV3-1/TRBV3-2; j_gene: TRBJ2-6; d_gene: -; abundance: -; CDR3nt: TGTGCCAGCAGAAGGGGGAACTCTGGGGCCAACGTCCTGACTTTC; CDR3aa: CASRRGNSGANVLTF
len: 14; v_gene: TRBV11-3; j_gene: TRBJ2-1; d_gene: TRBD2; abundance: -; CDR3nt: TGTGCCAGCAGCCGGGGGAGGGAGCGAAATGAGCAGTTCTTC; CDR3aa: CASSRGRERNEQFF
len: 14; v_gene: TRBV30; j_gene: TRBJ2-2; d_gene: -; abundance: few; CDR3nt: TGTGCCTGGAGTGGAACAGGGCTGACCGGGGAGCTGTTTTTT; CDR3aa: CAWSGTGLTGELFF
len: 12; v_gene: TRBV24-1; j_gene: TRBJ2-1; d_gene: -; abundance: -; CDR3nt: TGTGCCACCAGTGATTTTACAAGAAGGCAGTTCTTC; CDR3aa: CATSDFTRRQFF
len: 16; v_gene: TRBV10-3; j_gene: TRBJ2-7; d_gene: TRBD2; abundance: -; CDR3nt: TGTGCCATCAGTGACCCCCCAGGGACTAGCAGTTACGAGCAGTACTTC; CDR3aa: CAISDPPGTSSYEQYF
len: 15; v_gene: TRBV4-3; j_gene: TRBJ2-1; d_gene: TRBD2; abundance: -; CDR3nt: TGCGCCAGCAGCCCCGGGACTAGAACAACCAATGAGCAGTTCTTC; CDR3aa: CASSPGTRTTNEQFF
len: 15; v_gene: TRBV27; j_gene: TRBJ2-3; d_gene: -; abundance: -; CDR3nt: TGTGCCAGCAGTCTAAGGGGGGGGCGCACAGATACGCAGTATTTT; CDR3aa: CASSLRGGRTDTQYF
len: 14; v_gene: TRBV7-3; j_gene: TRBJ1-1; d_gene: TRBD1; abundance: -; CDR3nt: TGTGCCAGCAGCCCGTACGACAGGGAAGGTGAAGCTTTCTTT; CDR3aa: CASSPYDREGEAFF
len: 16; v_gene: TRBV7-9; j_gene: TRBJ1-6; d_gene: -; abundance: few; CDR3nt: TGTGCCAGCAGCTTAGATCGTGGCAGAACCAATTCACCCCTCCACTTT; CDR3aa: CASSLDRGRTNSPLHF
len: 15; v_gene: TRBV11-2; j_gene: TRBJ1-2; d_gene: TRBD1; abundance: -; CDR3nt: TGTGCCAGCAGCTCTCGACAGGGTCCAGCCTATGGCTACACCTTC; CDR3aa: CASSSRQGPAYGYTF
len: 15; v_gene: TRBV12-5; j_gene: TRBJ2-2; d_gene: TRBD1; abundance: -; CDR3nt: TGTGCTAGTGGTTTGGGACAGGGGAACACCGGGGAGCTGTTTTTT; CDR3aa: CASGLGQGNTGELFF
len: 14; v_gene: TRBV6-4; j_gene: TRBJ2-1; d_gene: -; abundance: few; CDR3nt: TGTGCCAGCGCGGCCAGCGGAGCCTACAATGAGCAGTTCTTC; CDR3aa: CASAASGAYNEQFF
len: 16; v_gene: TRBV24-1; j_gene: TRBJ2-3; d_gene: TRBD2; abundance: -; CDR3nt: TGTGCCACCAGTGATTTCAGCGGGGGGGGCTCAGATACGCAGTATTTT; CDR3aa: CATSDFSGGGSDTQYF
len: 18; v_gene: TRBV19; j_gene: TRBJ2-7; d_gene: TRBD2; abundance: -; CDR3nt: TGTGCCAGTAGTCCGATGACTAGCGGGGCGCAACCCCCCTACGAGCAGTACTTC; CDR3aa: CASSPMTSGAQPPYEQYF
len: 18; v_gene: TRBV7-2; j_gene: TRBJ2-3; d_gene: TRBD2; abundance: few; CDR3nt: TGTGCCAGCAGCCATACTAGCGGGGGAGGCGGGAGCACAGATACGCAGTATTTT; CDR3aa: CASSHTSGGGGSTDTQYF
len: 16; v_gene: TRBV28; j_gene: TRBJ1-1; d_gene: TRBD1; abundance: -; CDR3nt: TGTGCCAGCACTCGCACCGGGACAGGGGGCCAGGTGGGTGCTTTCTTT; CDR3aa: CASTRTGTGGQVGAFF
len: 17; v_gene: TRBV4-1; j_gene: TRBJ2-1; d_gene: TRBD2; abundance: -; CDR3nt: TGCGCCAGCAGCCAAAGCCACCCTAGCGGGAGCGTGAATGAGCAGTTCTTC; CDR3aa: CASSQSHPSGSVNEQFF
len: 14; v_gene: TRBV7-9; j_gene: TRBJ1-1; d_gene: -; abundance: -; CDR3nt: TGTGCCAGCAGCGTAATGATCGGGGGCACTGAAGCTTTCTTT; CDR3aa: CASSVMIGGTEAFF
len: 18; v_gene: TRBV6-2/TRBV6-3; j_gene: TRBJ1-5; d_gene: -; abundance: -; CDR3nt: TGTGCCAGCAGTTCAAAGGCGCTGACAGGTTATAGCAATCAGCCCCAGCATTTT; CDR3aa: CASSSKALTGYSNQPQHF
len: 15; v_gene: TRBV10-3; j_gene: TRBJ1-5; d_gene: -; abundance: -; CDR3nt: TGTGCCATCAGCGCCACAGGGCTGAGGAATCAGCCCCAGCATTTT; CDR3aa: CAISATGLRNQPQHF
len: 10; v_gene: TRBV7-2; j_gene: TRBJ2-3; d_gene: -; abundance: -; CDR3nt: TGTGCCAGCAGCTCAAATACGCAGTATTTT; CDR3aa: CASSSNTQYF
len: 15; v_gene: TRBV7-3; j_gene: TRBJ2-5; d_gene: -; abundance: -; CDR3nt: TGTGCCAGCAGCTTAACTGCAGGGAGGTACGAGACCCAGTACTTC; CDR3aa: CASSLTAGRYETQYF
len: 12; v_gene: TRBV28; j_gene: TRBJ2-1; d_gene: TRBD1; abundance: -; CDR3nt: TGTGCCAGCAGTAATACAGGGGTTGAGCAGTTCTTC; CDR3aa: CASSNTGVEQFF
len: 16; v_gene: TRBV9; j_gene: TRBJ1-4; d_gene: -; abundance: -; CDR3nt: TGTGCCAGCAGCGTAGGTACAGTTGCAACTAATGAAAAACTGTTTTTT; CDR3aa: CASSVGTVATNEKLFF
len: 15; v_gene: TRBV28; j_gene: TRBJ2-1; d_gene: TRBD2; abundance: -; CDR3nt: TGTGCCAGCAGTGGACCGGGAGGGAAACGCAATGAGCAGTTCTTC; CDR3aa: CASSGPGGKRNEQFF
len: 14; v_gene: TRBV7-8; j_gene: TRBJ1-2; d_gene: -; abundance: -; CDR3nt: TGTGCCAGCAGCTTAGCCCCCCGACTTCCTGGCTACACCTTC; CDR3aa: CASSLAPRLPGYTF
len: 19; v_gene: TRBV30; j_gene: TRBJ1-5; d_gene: TRBD1; abundance: -; CDR3nt: TGTGCCTGGAGTGTACCGATGGGACAGGTGGTTATCAGCAATCAGCCCCAGCATTTT; CDR3aa: CAWSVPMGQVVISNQPQHF
len: 13; v_gene: TRBV7-2; j_gene: TRBJ1-5; d_gene: -; abundance: -; CDR3nt: TGTGCCAGCAGCGCCCAACAAGATCAGCCCCAGCATTTT; CDR3aa: CASSAQQDQPQHF
len: 15; v_gene: TRBV7-2; j_gene: TRBJ2-7; d_gene: -; abundance: -; CDR3nt: TGTGCCAGCAGCGTCCTCGGCGGGGGCCTTAACGAGCAGTACTTC; CDR3aa: CASSVLGGGLNEQYF
len: 15; v_gene: TRBV29-1; j_gene: TRBJ2-1; d_gene: -; abundance: -; CDR3nt: TGCAGCGTTCACCCCCAGGCGGGAACATACAATGAGCAGTTCTTC; CDR3aa: CSVHPQAGTYNEQFF
len: 12; v_gene: TRBV19; j_gene: TRBJ2-7; d_gene: -; abundance: -; CDR3nt: TGTGCCAGTAGTGGAGTTTACTACGAGCAGTACTTC; CDR3aa: CASSGVYYEQYF
len: 13; v_gene: TRBV2; j_gene: TRBJ2-7; d_gene: TRBD2; abundance: -; CDR3nt: TGTGCCAGCAGAGCGACTAGCGGGAGGGAGCAGTACTTC; CDR3aa: CASRATSGREQYF